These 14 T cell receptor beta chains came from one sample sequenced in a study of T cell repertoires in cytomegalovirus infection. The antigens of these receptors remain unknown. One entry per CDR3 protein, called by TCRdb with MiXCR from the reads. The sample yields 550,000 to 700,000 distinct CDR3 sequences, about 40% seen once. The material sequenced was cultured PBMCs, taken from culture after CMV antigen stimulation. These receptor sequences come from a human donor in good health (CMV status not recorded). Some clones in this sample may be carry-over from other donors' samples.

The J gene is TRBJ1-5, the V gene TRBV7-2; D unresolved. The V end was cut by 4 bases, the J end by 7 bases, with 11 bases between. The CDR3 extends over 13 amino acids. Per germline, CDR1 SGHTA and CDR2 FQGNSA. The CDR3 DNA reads TGTGCCAGCAGCTATCGCGGCCAACAGCCCCAGCATTTT. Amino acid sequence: CASSYRGQQPQHF.

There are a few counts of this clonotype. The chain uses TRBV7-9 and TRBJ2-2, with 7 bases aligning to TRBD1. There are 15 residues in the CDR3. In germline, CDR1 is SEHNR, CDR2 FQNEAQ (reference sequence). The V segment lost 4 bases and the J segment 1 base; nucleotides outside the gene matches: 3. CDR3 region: CASSSRQGNTGELFF. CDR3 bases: TGTGCCAGCAGCTCCCGACAGGGGAACACCGGGGAGCTGTTTTTT.

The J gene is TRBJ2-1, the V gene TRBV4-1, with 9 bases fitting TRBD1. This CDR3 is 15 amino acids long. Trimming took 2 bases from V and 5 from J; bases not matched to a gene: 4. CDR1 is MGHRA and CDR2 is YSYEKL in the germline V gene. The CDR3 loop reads CASSQWDRVNNEQFF. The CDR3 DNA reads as TGCGCCAGCAGCCAATGGGACAGGGTAAACAATGAGCAGTTCTTC.

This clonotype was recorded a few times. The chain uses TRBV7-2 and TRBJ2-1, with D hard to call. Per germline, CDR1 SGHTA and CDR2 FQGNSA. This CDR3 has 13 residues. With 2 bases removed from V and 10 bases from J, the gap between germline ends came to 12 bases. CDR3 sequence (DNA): TGTGCCAGCAGCTTACGGGCCCTGGGGGAGCAGTTCTTC. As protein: CASSLRALGEQFF.

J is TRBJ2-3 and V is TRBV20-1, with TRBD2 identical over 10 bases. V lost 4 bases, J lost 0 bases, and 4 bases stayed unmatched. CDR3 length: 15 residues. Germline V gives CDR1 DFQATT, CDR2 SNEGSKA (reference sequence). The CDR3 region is CSAITSGVSTDTQYF. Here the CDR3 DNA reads TGCAGTGCTATAACTAGCGGGGTTAGCACAGATACGCAGTATTTT.

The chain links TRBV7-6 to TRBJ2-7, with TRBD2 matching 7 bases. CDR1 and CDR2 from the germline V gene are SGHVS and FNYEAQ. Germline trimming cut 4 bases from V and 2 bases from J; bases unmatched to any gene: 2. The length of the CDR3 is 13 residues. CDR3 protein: CASSWGGTYEQYF. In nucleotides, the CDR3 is TGTGCCAGCAGCTGGGGGGGAACCTACGAGCAGTACTTC.

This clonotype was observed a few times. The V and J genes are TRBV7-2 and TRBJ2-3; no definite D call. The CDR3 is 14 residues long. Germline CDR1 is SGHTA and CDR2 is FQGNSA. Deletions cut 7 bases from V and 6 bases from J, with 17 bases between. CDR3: CASNRGGLWDTQYF. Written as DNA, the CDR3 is TGTGCCAGCAACCGCGGCGGCCTTTGGGATACGCAGTATTTT.

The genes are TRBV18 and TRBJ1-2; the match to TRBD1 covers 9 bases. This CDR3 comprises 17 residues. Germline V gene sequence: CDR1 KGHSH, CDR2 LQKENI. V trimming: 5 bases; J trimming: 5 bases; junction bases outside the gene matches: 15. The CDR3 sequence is CASSSTSPGQGYYGYTF. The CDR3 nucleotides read TGTGCCAGCTCATCAACATCCCCGGGACAGGGCTATTATGGCTACACCTTC.

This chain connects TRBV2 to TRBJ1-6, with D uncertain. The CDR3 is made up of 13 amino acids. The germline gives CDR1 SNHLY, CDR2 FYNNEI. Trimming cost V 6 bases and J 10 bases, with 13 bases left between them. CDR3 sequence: CASSLTRPSPLHF. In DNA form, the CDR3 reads TGTGCCAGCAGCCTCACGAGACCCTCACCCCTCCACTTT.

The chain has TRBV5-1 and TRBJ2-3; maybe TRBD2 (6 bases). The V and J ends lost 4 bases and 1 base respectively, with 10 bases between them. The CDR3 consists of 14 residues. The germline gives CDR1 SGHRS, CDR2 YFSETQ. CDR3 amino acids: CASSGGDGTDTQYF. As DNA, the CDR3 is TGCGCCAGCAGCGGCGGGGACGGCACAGATACGCAGTATTTT.

The chain's CDR3 is CASSQDRGSETQYF. The CDR3 region has the DNA TGTGCCAGCAGTCAAGACAGGGGGAGTGAGACCCAGTACTTC. The V and J genes are TRBV5-4 and TRBJ2-5; 9 bases fit TRBD1. Germline CDR1 is SGHNT and CDR2 is YYREEE (reference sequence). J gave up 5 bases and V 5 bases, and 7 bases lay outside the gene matches. The CDR3 runs to 14 residues.

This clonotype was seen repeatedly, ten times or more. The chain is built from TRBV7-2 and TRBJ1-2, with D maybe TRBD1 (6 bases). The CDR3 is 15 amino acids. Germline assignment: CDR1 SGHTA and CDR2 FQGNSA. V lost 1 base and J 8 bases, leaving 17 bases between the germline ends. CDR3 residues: CASSLESGGPRGYTF. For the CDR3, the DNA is TGTGCCAGCAGCTTAGAGTCCGGGGGGCCGCGGGGCTACACCTTC. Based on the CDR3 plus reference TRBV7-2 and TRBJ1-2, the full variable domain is GAGVSQSPSNKVTEKGKDVELRCDPISGHTALYWYRQSLGQGLEFLIYFQGNSAPDKSGLPSDRFSAERTGGSVSTLTIQRTQQEDSAVYLCASSLESGGPRGYTFGSGTRLTVV.

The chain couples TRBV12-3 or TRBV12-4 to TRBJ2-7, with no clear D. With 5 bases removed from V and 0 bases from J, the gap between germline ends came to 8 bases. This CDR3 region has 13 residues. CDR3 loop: CASSPADSYEQYF. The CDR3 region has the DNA TGTGCCAGCAGTCCCGCGGACTCCTACGAGCAGTACTTC.

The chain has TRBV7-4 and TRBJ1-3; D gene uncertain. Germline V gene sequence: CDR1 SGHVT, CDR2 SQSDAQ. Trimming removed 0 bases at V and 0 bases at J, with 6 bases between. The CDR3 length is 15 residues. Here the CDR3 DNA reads TGTGCCAGCAGCTTAGCAGGGCGCTCTGGAAACACCATATATTTT. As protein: CASSLAGRSGNTIYF.